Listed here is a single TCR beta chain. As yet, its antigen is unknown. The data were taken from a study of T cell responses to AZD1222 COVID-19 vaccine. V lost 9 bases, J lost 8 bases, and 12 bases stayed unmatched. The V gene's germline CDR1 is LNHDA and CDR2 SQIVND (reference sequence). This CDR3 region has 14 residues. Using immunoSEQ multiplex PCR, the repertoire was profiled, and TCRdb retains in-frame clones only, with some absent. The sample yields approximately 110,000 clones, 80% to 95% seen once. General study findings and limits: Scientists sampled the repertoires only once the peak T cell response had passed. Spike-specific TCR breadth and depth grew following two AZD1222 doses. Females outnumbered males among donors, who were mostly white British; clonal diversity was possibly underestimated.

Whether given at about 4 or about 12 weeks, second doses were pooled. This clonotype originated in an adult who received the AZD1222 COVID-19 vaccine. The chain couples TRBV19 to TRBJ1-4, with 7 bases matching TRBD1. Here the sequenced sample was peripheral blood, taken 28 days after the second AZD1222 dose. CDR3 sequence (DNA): TGTGCCAGCCAAGGGAGGGGGCAGTCGGAAAAACTGTTTTTT. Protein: CASQGRGQSEKLFF.